This TCR beta chain was obtained from a study of blood T cell repertoires in COVID-19. Looking at the study overall: COVID-19 samples from acute and convalescent phases originated in the United States, Italy and Spain. T cells, B-cell-depleted T cells, or PBMCs provided the cDNA or gDNA that served as material.

This CDR3 spans 13 amino acids. Germline V gene sequence: CDR1 LNHDA, CDR2 SQIVND (reference sequence). Trimming took 7 bases from V and 3 from J, leaving 10 bases between them. Per the original data handling: Counts of nucleated cells, estimated from reference gene primer amplification, were obtained. Profiled with immunoSEQ multiplex PCR; TCRdb holds only in-frame clones, not every one. V, J and clone size reflect that table, while D and trimming were determined from the DNA. The sample shows approximately 210,000 clones, more than 85% of them seen only once. Sample: peripheral blood. The chain is built from TRBV19 and TRBJ2-1; tentative D call: TRBD1 (7 bases). The sequence derives from a man aged 35 to 55 with active or convalescent COVID-19. CDR3 nucleotides: TGTGCCAGTAATCAGGGGGGCTACAATGAGCAGTTCTTC. This sequence encodes CASNQGGYNEQFF.